This TCR beta chain was retrieved from a study of cytomegalovirus exposure and HLA in healthy donors. TCRdb's table, derived via immunoSEQ multiplex PCR, lists solely in-frame clones and lacks some. The sample yields fewer than 250,000 clones, roughly 89% seen once. This CDR3 region has 15 residues. V lost 2 bases and J lost 0; bases outside the gene matches: 3. Germline V lookup: CDR1 MDHEN, CDR2 SYDVKM. The rearrangement uses TRBV28 and TRBJ1-1; 7 bases match TRBD1. Sequenced: PBMCs. The clonotype was recovered from a man aged 18 to 30 in good health and CMV-seronegative. The CDR3 protein is CASSLRGLMNTEAFF. The CDR3 DNA reads TGTGCCAGCAGTTTAAGGGGGCTCATGAACACTGAAGCTTTCTTT.